A single sample gave rise to the 17 T cell receptor beta chains below, sequenced in a study of radiation and T cells in renal cell carcinoma. Time point: blood 2 weeks post-SBRT. Documented treatment: 15 Gy SBRT to primary tumor, nephrectomy 4 weeks later. Using immunoSEQ multiplex PCR, the repertoire was profiled, and TCRdb retains in-frame clones only, with some absent. The repertoire holds roughly 120,000 clones, with approximately 78% as singletons. Specimen: blood, collected from a patient whose treatment included radiotherapy and nephrectomy. The source is a woman aged 60-75 years with renal cell carcinoma.

This clone was detected a few times. V is TRBV5-1 and J is TRBJ2-3; D not certain. The V gene lost 8 bases and the J gene lost 3 bases, with 4 bases spanning the gap. Germline V gene data show CDR1 as SGHRS and CDR2 as YFSETQ. The CDR3 runs to 10 residues. In nucleotides, the CDR3 is TGCGCCAGGGATACAGATACGCAGTATTTT. This codes for CARDTDTQYF.

The V call is TRBV6-5, the J call TRBJ2-7; no firm D call. In germline, CDR1 is MNHEY, CDR2 SVGAGI. The CDR3 extends over 14 amino acids. V lost 0 bases and J lost 2, with 8 bases in between. This CDR3 is CASSYSYETYEQYF. The DNA for the CDR3 is TGTGCCAGCAGTTACTCTTATGAGACCTACGAGCAGTACTTC.

This clone occurred once. The chain has TRBV19 and TRBJ1-2, with D maybe TRBD1 (5 bases). This CDR3 comprises 14 residues. In germline, CDR1 is LNHDA, CDR2 SQIVND (reference sequence). V lost 10 bases, J lost 0 bases, and 15 bases lay in between. The CDR3 DNA reads as TGTGCCACTTCTGACAGCCCCTCTAACTATGGCTACACCTTC. This codes for CATSDSPSNYGYTF.

The chain is built from TRBV30 and TRBJ2-1; D is ambiguous. Trimming stripped 3 bases from V and 7 bases from J, with 13 bases between. The germline gives CDR1 GTSNPN, CDR2 SVGIG (reference sequence). CDR3 size: 13 residues. The CDR3 DNA reads as TGTGCCTGGAGAAACTCCCCTTGGAATGAGCAGTTCTTC. Its translation: CAWRNSPWNEQFF. Together with reference TRBV30 and TRBJ2-1, the CDR3 gives the full variable domain: SQTIHQWPATLVQPVGSPLSLECTVEGTSNPNLYWYRQAAGRGLQLLFYSVGIGQISSEVPQNLSASRPQDRQFILSSKKLLLSDSGFYLCAWRNSPWNEQFFGPGTRLTVL.

The chain carries TRBV5-5 and TRBJ1-1; D is undetermined. This CDR3 is built from 13 residues. V shed 0 bases and J shed 1 base, with 4 bases lying between them. Germline V lookup: CDR1 SGHKS, CDR2 YYEKEE (reference sequence). CDR3 loop: CASSLGGNTEAFF. The CDR3 DNA reads as TGTGCCAGCAGCTTGGGCGGGAACACTGAAGCTTTCTTT.

The chain employs TRBV4-3 and TRBJ2-3; D gene uncertain. Per the germline V gene, CDR1 is LGHNA and CDR2 is YSLEER. The CDR3 consists of 13 residues. Trimming stripped 1 base from V and 0 bases from J, with 2 bases between. The DNA of the CDR3 is TGCGCCAGCAGCCAAGCGAGCACAGATACGCAGTATTTT. It codes for CASSQASTDTQYF.

The V gene is TRBV6-5, the J gene TRBJ2-7; TRBD2 is a possible D gene (6 bases). Trimming cost V 6 bases and J 3 bases, with 6 bases left between them. CDR1 is MNHEY, CDR2 SVGAGI, per germline. This CDR3 comprises 11 residues. The CDR3 sequence is CASRGLYEQYF. The CDR3 DNA follows: TGTGCCAGCAGGGGACTCTACGAGCAGTACTTC.

This clone came up once. The chain links TRBV6-6 to TRBJ2-5, with 7 bases lining up with TRBD2. Germline loops: CDR1 MNHNY, CDR2 SVGAGI (reference sequence). CDR3 size: 14 residues. The J segment lost 7 bases and the V segment lost 5 bases, leaving 10 bases of the junction unmatched. DNA of the CDR3: TGTGCCAGCAGTCCTCCTAGCGGCCACGTGACCCAGTACTTC. Its protein is CASSPPSGHVTQYF.

The chain recombines TRBV6-1 with TRBJ2-5; TRBD2 agrees at 12 bases. Losses at the gene ends were 3 bases for V and 4 bases for J; bases not matched to a gene: 3. The CDR3 runs to 15 residues. Germline V lookup: CDR1 MNHNS, CDR2 SASEGT. The CDR3 loop reads CASSEQLAGGETQYF. CDR3 nucleotides: TGTGCCAGCAGTGAGCAACTAGCGGGGGGAGAGACCCAGTACTTC.

V usage is TRBV19 and J usage is TRBJ2-1; the match to TRBD2 covers 8 bases. Germline-derived CDR1 and CDR2 are LNHDA and SQIVND (reference sequence). V shed 3 bases and J 5 bases; nucleotides not matched to a gene: 6. This CDR3 has 15 amino acids. The CDR3 here is CASSIRRGEDNEQFF. The CDR3, as DNA: TGTGCCAGTAGTATTAGGCGGGGGGAAGACAATGAGCAGTTCTTC.

The CDR3 region has the DNA TGTGCCAGCAGCTCCCCTCGAGGGACTACCACAGATACGCAGTATTTT. This encodes CASSSPRGTTTDTQYF. The chain combines TRBV7-2 with TRBJ2-3; 7 positions match TRBD2. The CDR3 consists of 16 residues. Germline V CDR1 and CDR2: SGHTA, FQGNSA. The trim removed 4 bases at V and 2 bases at J, leaving 9 bases unmatched.

As for this clone: In the same sample, other DNA sequences code for this CDR3. V and J are TRBV29-1 and TRBJ2-7; 8 bases line up with TRBD2. The CDR3 is made up of 13 amino acids. CDR1 and CDR2 (germline): SQVTM, ANQGSEA. CDR3 residues: CSARGGGQYEQYF. In DNA, the CDR3 is TGCAGTGCCCGAGGCGGGGGGCAATACGAGCAGTACTTC.

V and J are TRBV19 and TRBJ2-7, with no clear D. This CDR3 is 16 amino acids long. Trimming removed 5 bases at V and 1 base at J, with 18 bases between. Germline CDR1 is LNHDA and CDR2 is SQIVND (reference sequence). CDR3 sequence reads: CASSARPQPGSYEQYF. The CDR3 nucleotides are TGTGCCAGTAGTGCTCGGCCGCAACCCGGGTCCTACGAGCAGTACTTC.

The V and J genes are TRBV11-3 and TRBJ2-1; the match to TRBD2 covers 10 bases. Germline-derived CDR1 and CDR2 are SGHNT and YENEEA. J was trimmed by 8 bases and V by 8 bases; bases with no gene match: 9. The CDR3 totals 14 residues. The CDR3 DNA reads as TGTGCCAGCTCAAGCGGGGGGGCTAGTCATGAGCAGTTCTTC. As protein: CASSSGGASHEQFF.

This clone was recorded a few times. The chain recombines TRBV7-9 with TRBJ1-1; TRBD1 agrees at 8 bases. Trimming removed 4 bases from V and 4 bases from J; junction bases left unmatched: 8. The CDR3 sequence is 15 residues long. Germline-derived CDR1 and CDR2 are SEHNR and FQNEAQ (reference sequence). DNA of the CDR3: TGTGCCAGCAGCTCGCGGACAGGGAGCAGCACTGAAGCTTTCTTT. Amino acids: CASSSRTGSSTEAFF.

V and J are TRBV6-5 and TRBJ2-7; 7 nucleotides agree with TRBD1. The V segment lost 5 bases and the J segment 4 bases; nucleotides outside the gene matches: 5. CDR3 size: 13 residues. Looked up from germline, CDR1 is MNHEY and CDR2 is SVGAGI. In DNA, the CDR3 is TGTGCCAGCAGTCTACAGGGGCGGTACGAGCAGTACTTC. It specifies CASSLQGRYEQYF.

The chain combines TRBV10-3 with TRBJ2-7, with D tentatively TRBD1 (5 bases). V shed 2 bases and J shed 3 bases, with 8 bases lying between them. Looked up from germline, CDR1 is ENHRY and CDR2 is SYGVKD. The CDR3 runs to 13 residues. The CDR3 spells CAISEAGRYEQYF. Written as DNA, the CDR3 is TGTGCCATCAGTGAGGCAGGGCGCTACGAGCAGTACTTC.